This T cell receptor (beta chain) was sequenced for a study of cytomegalovirus exposure and HLA in healthy donors. The CDR3 length is 13 residues. CDR1 is SGHRS, CDR2 YFSETQ, per germline. After removal of 6 bases from V and 8 bases from J, the junction contained 7 bases not matched to a gene. About this clone itself: The antigen is not known.

The PCR used 60 Vbeta and 13 Jbeta primers. Some clones are missing from TCRdb's copy, which holds only in-frame ones; the method was immunoSEQ multiplex PCR. The sample has 150,000 or so clones; 80% to 90% are singletons. The study, taken as a whole, reports: Researchers had no immune exposure information except CMV serostatus available. V- and J-gene trimming of TCR beta was linked (in a later analysis) to a missense DCLRE1C variant. Analyzed later, association rates of TCRs varied across HLA loci, with DRB1 most and HLA-C fewest. Most of the TCR beta V segments (in an earlier analysis) were productive either about 87% or about 30% of the time.

Sequencing input: PBMCs. The chain recombines TRBV5-1 with TRBJ1-2; 10 bases line up with TRBD1. The source is a woman aged 18-30 years in good health and CMV-seronegative. The CDR3: CASTQGQGGGYTF. The CDR3 DNA reads TGCGCCAGCACCCAAGGACAGGGGGGCGGCTACACCTTC.